What follows are 14 T cell receptor beta chains derived from one specimen sequenced in a study of cytomegalovirus exposure and HLA in healthy donors. 13 Jbeta primers and 60 Vbeta primers were used for the PCR. The table came from immunoSEQ multiplex PCR; TCRdb's copy has only in-frame clones and leaves some out. The data hold roughly 180,000 clones, with roughly 80% observed a single time. Sequencing used PBMCs. Every receptor here comes from a woman between 18 and 30 years old in good health and CMV-seronegative.

The rearrangement links TRBV27 to TRBJ2-5; maybe TRBD2 (6 bases). CDR3 length: 19 residues. The germline V gene encodes CDR1 MNHEY and CDR2 SMNVEV (reference sequence). The V end lost 4 bases, the J end lost 5 bases, and 29 bases lay between the germline ends. The CDR3 bases are TGTGCCAGCAGTTCCGGAGGTCGGGGACTCGTAACCCCACGGGAGACCCAGTACTTC. Protein product: CASSSGGRGLVTPRETQYF.

This clone was detected only a few times. This chain uses TRBV5-6 with TRBJ2-5; 7 positions agree with TRBD1. This CDR3 is 15 amino acids long. V was clipped by 3 bases and J by 2 bases; unmatched bases: 7. Germline V gene sequence: CDR1 SGHDT, CDR2 YYEEEE. CDR3 bases: TGTGCCAGCAGCTGGACAGGTGGCTCACAAGAGACCCAGTACTTC. Residues: CASSWTGGSQETQYF.

The chain's CDR3 is CASSLSGSEAFF. CDR3 nucleotide sequence: TGTGCCAGCAGTTTATCAGGCAGCGAAGCTTTCTTT. This chain links TRBV28 with TRBJ1-1; no definite D call. The CDR3 contains 12 residues. Trimming cost V 1 base and J 8 bases, with 8 bases left between them. Germline assignment: CDR1 MDHEN and CDR2 SYDVKM.

The rearrangement links TRBV7-9 to TRBJ1-5; 9 bases map to TRBD1. This CDR3 has 15 residues. Losses at the gene ends were 1 base for V and 5 bases for J; bases not matched to a gene: 3. Germline V CDR1 and CDR2: SEHNR, FQNEAQ (reference sequence). DNA of the CDR3: TGTGCCAGCAGCTTAGGGGACAGGGAGGATCAGCCCCAGCATTTT. Residues: CASSLGDREDQPQHF.

This chain connects TRBV10-3 to TRBJ2-7, with D perhaps matching TRBD1 (6 bases). Looked up from germline, CDR1 is ENHRY and CDR2 is SYGVKD. The CDR3 runs to 14 residues. Trimming left V 8 bases short and J 2 bases short, with 16 bases between. CDR3 in amino acids: CAIGPGQSTYEQYF. In nucleotides, the CDR3 is TGTGCCATCGGCCCCGGACAGAGTACCTACGAGCAGTACTTC.

The rearrangement joins TRBV28 to TRBJ2-7, with D maybe TRBD2 (5 bases). V was shortened by 3 bases and J by 6 bases, with 12 bases between the two germline ends. This CDR3 comprises 13 residues. Germline V gives CDR1 MDHEN, CDR2 SYDVKM. Here the CDR3 DNA reads TGTGCCAGCAGTTTCCGGGCGCGGGCCGAGCAGTACTTC. Amino acid sequence: CASSFRARAEQYF.

As concerns this clone: The junction and the germline gene differ at one end; a read error may be behind it. This chain links TRBV25-1 with TRBJ1-5; the match to TRBD1 covers 8 bases. Germline V gene data show CDR1 as MGHDK and CDR2 as SYGVNS. The CDR3 is 15 residues long. DNA of the CDR3: TGTGCCAGCAGAGAATCAGGGGGCGCGAATCAGCCCCAGCATTTT. Residues: CASRESGGANQPQHF.

The chain combines TRBV28 with TRBJ1-4; TRBD1 aligns across 9 bases. V shed 5 bases, J shed 8 bases, and the junction held 9 bases outside the gene matches. Looked up from germline, CDR1 is MDHEN and CDR2 is SYDVKM. This CDR3 contains 15 residues. CDR3: CASSAAGTGHEKLFF. CDR3 bases: TGTGCCAGCAGTGCCGCCGGGACAGGGCACGAAAAACTGTTTTTT.

The rearrangement links TRBV5-8 to TRBJ1-3, with D unclear. CDR1 and CDR2 (germline): SGHTS, YDEGEE. The CDR3 extends over 16 amino acids. V shed 0 bases and J shed 0 bases, with 10 bases lying between them. The CDR3 nucleotides are TGTGCCAGCAGCTTGGGTGCTACGAGCTCTGGAAACACCATATATTTT. This sequence encodes CASSLGATSSGNTIYF.

V gene TRBV9 combines with J gene TRBJ2-1; 8 bases agree with TRBD2. J gave up 10 bases and V 3 bases, and 12 bases lay outside the gene matches. CDR3 length: 15 amino acids. CDR1 is SGDLS, CDR2 YYNGEE, per germline. The CDR3: CASSAQTSAFEEQFF. The CDR3 DNA follows: TGTGCCAGCAGCGCCCAGACTAGCGCATTCGAGGAGCAGTTCTTC. The full variable domain, completed using reference TRBV9 and TRBJ2-1, is DSGVTQTPKHLITATGQRVTLRCSPRSGDLSVYWYQQSLDQGLQFLIQYYNGEERAKGNILERFSAQQFPDLHSELNLSSLELGDSALYFCASSAQTSAFEEQFFGPGTRLTVL.

The chain carries TRBV5-1 and TRBJ1-2; D is possibly TRBD1 (6 bases). V was clipped by 4 bases and J by 5 bases, with 21 bases between them. Germline-derived CDR1 and CDR2 are SGHRS and YFSETQ. The CDR3 runs to 16 residues. CDR3 DNA sequence: TGCGCCAGCAGCAACAAGTTTGAACAGGGACAATATGGCTACACCTTC. Translating gives CASSNKFEQGQYGYTF. Variable domain in full (rest from reference TRBV5-1 and TRBJ1-2): KAGVTQTPRYLIKTRGQQVTLSCSPISGHRSVSWYQQTPGQGLQFLFEYFSETQRNKGNFPGRFSGRQFSNSRSEMNVSTLELGDSALYLCASSNKFEQGQYGYTFGSGTRLTVV.

CDR3 region: CASSTILAGGPNEQFF. The CDR3 DNA follows: TGCGCCAGCAGCACCATACTAGCGGGAGGGCCCAATGAGCAGTTCTTC. The chain employs TRBV5-1 and TRBJ2-1; the match to TRBD2 covers 13 bases. This CDR3 has 16 residues. CDR1 is SGHRS and CDR2 is YFSETQ in the germline V gene. With V trimmed by 4 bases and J by 6 bases, 7 bases remained unmatched. Full variable domain (outside the CDR3, taken from reference TRBV5-1 and TRBJ2-1): KAGVTQTPRYLIKTRGQQVTLSCSPISGHRSVSWYQQTPGQGLQFLFEYFSETQRNKGNFPGRFSGRQFSNSRSEMNVSTLELGDSALYLCASSTILAGGPNEQFFGPGTRLTVL.

The count of this clone is one. The CDR3 loop reads CASSVVPLTEQFF. Here the CDR3 DNA reads TGTGCCAGCAGCGTAGTGCCGCTAACTGAGCAGTTCTTC. The rearrangement joins TRBV9 to TRBJ2-1, with no clear D. Trimming stripped 0 bases from V and 9 bases from J, with 10 bases between. The CDR3 totals 13 residues. The germline V gene has CDR1 SGDLS and CDR2 YYNGEE.

The chain employs TRBV19 and TRBJ1-5; D uncertain. Germline CDR1 and CDR2: LNHDA and SQIVND (reference sequence). The CDR3 sequence is 13 residues long. V was clipped by 2 bases and J by 7 bases, with 9 bases between them. The CDR3 is CASSIQVGQPQHF. CDR3 in DNA: TGTGCCAGTAGTATACAGGTTGGGCAGCCCCAGCATTTT.